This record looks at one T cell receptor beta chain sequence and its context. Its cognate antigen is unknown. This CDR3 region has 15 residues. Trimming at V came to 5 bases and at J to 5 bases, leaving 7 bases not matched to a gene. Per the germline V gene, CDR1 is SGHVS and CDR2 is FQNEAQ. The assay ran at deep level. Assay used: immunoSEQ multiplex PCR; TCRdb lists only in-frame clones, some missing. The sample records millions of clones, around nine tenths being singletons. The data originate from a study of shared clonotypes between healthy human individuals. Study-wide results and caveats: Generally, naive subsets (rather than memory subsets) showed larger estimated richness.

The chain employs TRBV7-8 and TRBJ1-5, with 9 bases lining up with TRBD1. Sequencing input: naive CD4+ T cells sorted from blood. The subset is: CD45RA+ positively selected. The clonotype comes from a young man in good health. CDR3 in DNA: TGTGCCAGCAGCAGGACAGGGGCCCCCTATCAGCCCCAGCATTTT. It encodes CASSRTGAPYQPQHF.